The T cell receptor beta chain described here comes from a study of blood T cell repertoires in COVID-19. About the research overall: Samples came from the United States, Italy and Spain, spanning acute and convalescent COVID-19.

The protocol was immunoSEQ multiplex PCR, while the TCRdb copy is restricted to in-frame clones and leaves out a portion. The table records under 300,000 clones, 65% to 85% of them present only once. Germline V gene sequence: CDR1 ENHRY, CDR2 SYGVKD. Trimming left V 3 bases short and J 3 bases short, with 6 bases between. The CDR3 has 13 residues. The sequence derives from a human donor in a cohort sampled during active COVID-19. The chain links TRBV10-3 to TRBJ2-1, with D unresolved. Sequencing was performed on peripheral blood. The CDR3 nucleotides read TGTGCCATCAGTGATAGCCTCTACAATGAGCAGTTCTTC. It is translated as CAISDSLYNEQFF.